A selection of T cell receptor beta chains follows, all from one sample in a study of response to subunit inactivated influenza vaccine. Each CDR3 protein gets one entry after TCRdb re-called the RT-PCR reads with MiXCR. The sample includes about 800,000 distinct CDR3 sequences, around 20% seen only once; the top ten take 10%. The starting material was PBMCs from blood, obtained more than 4 days after vaccination. The source is a man in his fifties or sixties who received an inactivated influenza vaccine. The CDR3 runs from the conserved cysteine through the conserved F or W. A D gene is named only where the DNA matches it firmly. The listing skips clone size in some rows; elsewhere it reads once, few, many or a size class.

V gene: TRBV5-4
clone size: -
J gene: TRBJ2-5
D gene: TRBD2
CDR3 DNA: TGTGCCAGCAGCTTTCGAGTGGCGGGAGCCGGAGAGACCCAGTACTTC
CDR3 protein: CASSFRVAGAGETQYF

V gene: TRBV29-1
clone size: -
J gene: TRBJ2-1
D gene: -
CDR3 DNA: TGCAGCGTCCAAGGGGGGGCCGTCTCCTACAATGAGCAGTTCTTC
CDR3 protein: CSVQGGAVSYNEQFF

V gene: TRBV20-1
clone size: few
J gene: TRBJ2-1
D gene: TRBD2
CDR3 DNA: TGCAGCAGCAGCGGGAACTACAATGAGCAGTTCTTC
CDR3 protein: CSSSGNYNEQFF

V gene: TRBV9
clone size: -
J gene: TRBJ1-1
D gene: -
CDR3 DNA: TGTGCCAGCAGCGTTGATCGGGGTGGGGATGCTGGCGGAAACACTGAAGCTTTCTTT
CDR3 protein: CASSVDRGGDAGGNTEAFF

V gene: TRBV6-1
clone size: -
J gene: TRBJ2-7
D gene: -
CDR3 DNA: TGTGCCAGCACACCGGGAGTCTCCTACGAGCAGTACTTC
CDR3 protein: CASTPGVSYEQYF

V gene: TRBV7-9
clone size: -
J gene: TRBJ2-3
D gene: -
CDR3 DNA: TGTGCCAGCAGCTTAGCGTCCGGGACTACAGATACGCAGTATTTT
CDR3 protein: CASSLASGTTDTQYF

V gene: TRBV4-1
clone size: -
J gene: TRBJ2-2
D gene: TRBD1
CDR3 DNA: TGCGCCAGCAGCCAAGATCCAGGGGGACAAACCGGGGAGCTGTTTTTT
CDR3 protein: CASSQDPGGQTGELFF

V gene: TRBV20-1
clone size: -
J gene: TRBJ2-1
D gene: TRBD2
CDR3 DNA: TGCAGTGCTTCCGGGAGGGCCTTTCTGCATGAGCAGTTCTTC
CDR3 protein: CSASGRAFLHEQFF

V gene: TRBV11-2
clone size: once
J gene: TRBJ2-5
D gene: -
CDR3 DNA: TGTGCCAGCAGCTTATATCCGGACAGACAAGAGACCCAGTACTTC
CDR3 protein: CASSLYPDRQETQYF

V gene: TRBV4-1
clone size: -
J gene: TRBJ2-3
D gene: -
CDR3 DNA: TGCGCCAGCAGCCAAGACCCAGCTTTCACAGATACGCAGTATTTT
CDR3 protein: CASSQDPAFTDTQYF

V gene: TRBV4-1
clone size: few
J gene: TRBJ2-1
D gene: TRBD2
CDR3 DNA: TGCGCCAGCAGCCACTTAGCGGGAGTCAACAATGAGCAGTTCTTC
CDR3 protein: CASSHLAGVNNEQFF

V gene: TRBV28
clone size: -
J gene: TRBJ2-3
D gene: -
CDR3 DNA: TGTGCAGCCCGTAAGACTCGCACAGATACGCAGTATTTT
CDR3 protein: CAARKTRTDTQYF

V gene: TRBV20-1
clone size: many
J gene: TRBJ2-7
D gene: -
CDR3 DNA: TGCAGTGCCCGCCCTCGGGAGTTGACCTACGAGCAGTACTTC
CDR3 protein: CSARPRELTYEQYF

V gene: TRBV4-1
clone size: -
J gene: TRBJ2-1
D gene: TRBD2
CDR3 DNA: TGCGCCAGCAGCCAATTGACTAGCGGGGGGTTCTACAATGAGCAGTTCTTC
CDR3 protein: CASSQLTSGGFYNEQFF

V gene: TRBV4-1
clone size: -
J gene: TRBJ2-1
D gene: TRBD2
CDR3 DNA: TGCGCCAGCAGCCAAGACTCTAGCGGGTCCTACAATGAGCAGTTCTTC
CDR3 protein: CASSQDSSGSYNEQFF

V gene: TRBV20-1
clone size: few
J gene: TRBJ2-5
D gene: TRBD1
CDR3 DNA: TGCAGTGCTAGAGACGCCCAGACAGGGGGCGTAGAGACCCAGTACTTC
CDR3 protein: CSARDAQTGGVETQYF

V gene: TRBV10-3
clone size: few
J gene: TRBJ1-2
D gene: -
CDR3 DNA: TGTGCCATCAGTGATCATATGACAGACTATGGCTACACCTTC
CDR3 protein: CAISDHMTDYGYTF